The T cell receptor (beta chain) under discussion was sequenced for a study of human T cells and chemical hapten exposure listed by TCRdb under 2021. About the full investigation: Libraries were pooled for sequencing, and per-sample TCR yields varied mainly because of small differences in library volumes within the pool. For every blood RNA sample, sequencing covered both the TCR alpha and TCR beta chains. This study followed changes in the peripheral blood TCR repertoire in vivo during primary and secondary sensitization of alopecia patients to the hapten diphenylcyclopropenone (DPC). Broad study findings and their caveats: DPC sensitization did not change how many TCRs were above 1 in 1000 frequency, and no evidence was found of alterations in global repertoire structure. After repeated subsampling, changes were observed in the strength of the expansion versus patch-test correlation and in the threshold at which the correlation became significant.

Total RNA was extracted from unfractionated whole blood that had been collected in Tempus Blood RNA tubes. Four or five healthy volunteers acted as controls for TCR sequencing and had blood drawn at day 0, 2 weeks and 6 weeks. Preparation of the library involved 5' RACE. Sequenced using an Illumina MiSeq. During library preparation, unique molecular identifiers were attached to individual cDNA molecules so that TCRs could be counted in a quantitative, reproducible way. The paper's processing steps were these. Samples had a median of 95,638 TCRs, with a range from about 23,224 to 750,000. V, J and CDR3 annotation of the TCR reads was performed with the Decombinator software suite. For the PS versus PT1 abundance plots, all samples were subsampled to the same number of TCRs (28,000). Expanded TCRs were defined as absent before sensitization and observed at least eight times at the 2-week time point. The public reads were reanalyzed by TCRdb: fastp trimming at Q25, MiXCR alignment, in-frame beta chains only. Duplicate CDR3 protein sequences are folded into a single record with the most common DNA and genes. The V and J calls shown here were made by TCRdb, not taken from the authors' results. The sample has approximately 140,000 distinct CDR3 sequences on record, around 4% of them singletons. More than 1.2% of the sample goes to the ten largest clones.

This clonotype was seen ten or more times. Its antigen is not yet known. No base quality information exists; no much larger clone differs at one position. Trimming leaves V shorter by 4 bases and J shorter by 0 bases, with the junction holding 5 bases beyond the gene matches. CDR3 length: 16 amino acids, cysteine to phenylalanine. Only the CDR3 region is kept as DNA, spanning 48 bases read in frame from base 1. CDR1 and CDR2 were assigned from the germline V gene as SGHDN and FVKESK. This clonotype was sampled from a female donor in good health. The V and J segments used are TRBV14 and TRBJ1-3; 8 bases in the middle match TRBD1. CDR3 loop: CASSPWTGHSGNTIYF. The nucleotide sequence reads TGTGCCAGCAGCCCCTGGACAGGGCACTCTGGAAACACCATATATTTT.